The rows below give T cell receptor beta chains drawn from one sample of a study of T cells after yellow fever vaccination. TCRdb used MiXCR to reprocess the 5' RACE reads, holding one entry per CDR3 protein. This sample has about 340,000 distinct CDR3 sequences, with under 15% found just once. This specimen was CD4+ T cells sorted from PBMCs, taken 15 days after the yellow fever booster vaccination. The receptor source for this set is a man between 18 and 29 years old who received the YFV17D yellow fever vaccine. CDR3s include the opening cysteine and the closing phenylalanine or tryptophan. Each record gives: CDR3 protein, CDR3 DNA, D gene, clone size, V gene, J gene. A D gene is named only where the DNA matches it firmly. Expanded clones get a size class; other rows say once, few or many, or leave the size out.

CDR3aa: CASSLESGYNSPLHF
CDR3nt: TGTGCCAGCAGCTTAGAGTCAGGATATAATTCACCCCTCCACTTT
d_gene: NA
abundance: few
v_gene: TRBV7-2
j_gene: TRBJ1-6

CDR3aa: CASSQAEAVYTQYF
CDR3nt: TGTGCCAGCAGCCAAGCGGAGGCCGTATATACGCAGTATTTT
d_gene: NA
abundance: few
v_gene: TRBV3-1
j_gene: TRBJ2-3

CDR3aa: CASSQGSSENEKLFF
CDR3nt: TGCGCCAGCAGCCAAGGATCAAGTGAGAATGAAAAACTGTTTTTT
d_gene: NA
abundance: NA
v_gene: TRBV4-1
j_gene: TRBJ1-4

CDR3aa: CASSYDGGKNIQYF
CDR3nt: TGCGCCAGCAGCTACGACGGAGGCAAAAACATTCAGTACTTC
d_gene: NA
abundance: NA
v_gene: TRBV4-1
j_gene: TRBJ2-4

CDR3aa: CASSPGVSTDTQYF
CDR3nt: TGTGCCAGCAGTCCCGGAGTTAGCACAGATACGCAGTATTTT
d_gene: NA
abundance: many
v_gene: TRBV12-3/TRBV12-4
j_gene: TRBJ2-3

CDR3aa: CASSLDRASHYGYTF
CDR3nt: TGCGCCAGCAGCTTGGATAGGGCCAGCCACTATGGCTACACCTTC
d_gene: NA
abundance: NA
v_gene: TRBV5-1
j_gene: TRBJ1-2

CDR3aa: CASSWGGDTEAFF
CDR3nt: TGCGCCAGCAGCTGGGGGGGGGACACTGAAGCTTTCTTT
d_gene: NA
abundance: NA
v_gene: TRBV5-1
j_gene: TRBJ1-1

CDR3aa: CASSRNPSGLWVTDTQYF
CDR3nt: TGTGCCAGCAGCCGTAACCCTTCGGGACTGTGGGTCACAGATACGCAGTATTTT
d_gene: NA
abundance: NA
v_gene: TRBV3-1
j_gene: TRBJ2-3

CDR3aa: CASSFRDSGGDYNEQFF
CDR3nt: TGCGCCAGCAGCTTTCGAGATTCGGGGGGGGACTACAATGAGCAGTTCTTC
d_gene: TRBD2
abundance: NA
v_gene: TRBV5-1
j_gene: TRBJ2-1

CDR3aa: CASSHQGNSPLHF
CDR3nt: TGCGCCAGCAGCCATCAGGGGAATTCACCCCTCCACTTT
d_gene: NA
abundance: many
v_gene: TRBV4-3
j_gene: TRBJ1-6

CDR3aa: CASSSAGGLETQYF
CDR3nt: TGCGCCAGCAGTTCCGCGGGGGGGCTGGAGACCCAGTACTTC
d_gene: TRBD2
abundance: few
v_gene: TRBV5-1
j_gene: TRBJ2-5

CDR3aa: CASSVAENIQYF
CDR3nt: TGTGCCAGCAGTGTTGCGGAGAACATTCAGTACTTC
d_gene: NA
abundance: few
v_gene: TRBV25-1
j_gene: TRBJ2-4

CDR3aa: CASGDRRSDTQYF
CDR3nt: TGTGCCAGCGGGGACAGGAGGTCAGATACGCAGTATTTT
d_gene: TRBD1
abundance: NA
v_gene: TRBV27
j_gene: TRBJ2-3

CDR3aa: CASSYGQATRYGYTF
CDR3nt: TGTGCCAGCAGTTACGGTCAAGCAACCCGCTATGGCTACACCTTC
d_gene: NA
abundance: NA
v_gene: TRBV6-2/TRBV6-3
j_gene: TRBJ1-2

CDR3aa: CASSLSSYSGNTIYF
CDR3nt: TGTGCCAGCAGCTTGTCCAGTTACTCTGGAAACACCATATATTTT
d_gene: NA
abundance: NA
v_gene: TRBV7-9
j_gene: TRBJ1-3

CDR3aa: CASSAIRLPDTQYF
CDR3nt: TGTGCCAGCAGCGCGATCAGATTGCCGGATACGCAGTATTTT
d_gene: NA
abundance: NA
v_gene: TRBV7-9
j_gene: TRBJ2-3

CDR3aa: CASSLAVGDTQYF
CDR3nt: TGTGCCAGCAGCTTGGCCGTAGGGGATACGCAGTATTTT
d_gene: NA
abundance: NA
v_gene: TRBV5-6
j_gene: TRBJ2-3

CDR3aa: CASSVTGLQANEQFF
CDR3nt: TGCGCCAGCAGCGTGACGGGCCTTCAAGCCAATGAGCAGTTCTTC
d_gene: NA
abundance: few
v_gene: TRBV4-1
j_gene: TRBJ2-1

CDR3aa: CASSFSLSTDTQYF
CDR3nt: TGCGCCAGCAGCTTTTCTCTTAGCACAGATACGCAGTATTTT
d_gene: NA
abundance: NA
v_gene: TRBV5-1
j_gene: TRBJ2-3

CDR3aa: CSVEQNYGYTF
CDR3nt: TGCAGCGTTGAACAAAACTATGGCTACACCTTC
d_gene: NA
abundance: NA
v_gene: TRBV29-1
j_gene: TRBJ1-2

CDR3aa: CASSPNMGSEQYF
CDR3nt: TGCGCCAGCAGCCCAAACATGGGATCCGAGCAGTACTTC
d_gene: NA
abundance: NA
v_gene: TRBV4-3
j_gene: TRBJ2-7

CDR3aa: CASSFGATQYF
CDR3nt: TGTGCCAGCAGTTTCGGGGCGACGCAGTATTTT
d_gene: NA
abundance: NA
v_gene: TRBV6-2/TRBV6-3
j_gene: TRBJ2-3

CDR3aa: CASSLLGSSTDTQYF
CDR3nt: TGTGCCAGCAGCTTGTTAGGATCTAGCACAGATACGCAGTATTTT
d_gene: NA
abundance: NA
v_gene: TRBV7-9
j_gene: TRBJ2-3

CDR3aa: CASSLGAAGASYEQYF
CDR3nt: TGCGCCAGCAGCTTGGGGGCCGCGGGGGCGTCCTACGAGCAGTACTTC
d_gene: NA
abundance: NA
v_gene: TRBV5-1
j_gene: TRBJ2-7

CDR3aa: CSAGLSRGTDTQYF
CDR3nt: TGCAGCGCCGGCCTGTCTAGGGGCACAGATACGCAGTATTTT
d_gene: NA
abundance: many
v_gene: TRBV29-1
j_gene: TRBJ2-3

CDR3aa: CSHRTLNTEAFF
CDR3nt: TGCAGCCATCGGACACTGAACACTGAAGCTTTCTTT
d_gene: NA
abundance: few
v_gene: TRBV29-1
j_gene: TRBJ1-1

CDR3aa: CASSDEAGSLAFF
CDR3nt: TGTGCCAGCAGTGATGAGGCAGGGTCGTTGGCTTTCTTT
d_gene: NA
abundance: few
v_gene: TRBV2
j_gene: TRBJ1-1

CDR3aa: CATSSDRGGQPQHF
CDR3nt: TGTGCCACCTCCTCGGACAGGGGAGGTCAGCCCCAGCATTTT
d_gene: TRBD1
abundance: NA
v_gene: TRBV27
j_gene: TRBJ1-5

CDR3aa: CASSYSRSSGGTNEQFF
CDR3nt: TGTGCCAGCAGTTACTCGAGATCTAGCGGGGGGACTAATGAGCAGTTCTTC
d_gene: TRBD2
abundance: NA
v_gene: TRBV6-5
j_gene: TRBJ2-1

CDR3aa: CASSLGGFGNTIYF
CDR3nt: TGTGCCAGCAGCCTGGGGGGGTTTGGAAACACCATATATTTT
d_gene: NA
abundance: NA
v_gene: TRBV7-2
j_gene: TRBJ1-3

CDR3aa: CASSLQDRGSGYEQYF
CDR3nt: TGCGCCAGCAGCTTGCAGGACAGGGGGTCGGGGTACGAGCAGTACTTC
d_gene: TRBD1
abundance: NA
v_gene: TRBV5-1
j_gene: TRBJ2-7